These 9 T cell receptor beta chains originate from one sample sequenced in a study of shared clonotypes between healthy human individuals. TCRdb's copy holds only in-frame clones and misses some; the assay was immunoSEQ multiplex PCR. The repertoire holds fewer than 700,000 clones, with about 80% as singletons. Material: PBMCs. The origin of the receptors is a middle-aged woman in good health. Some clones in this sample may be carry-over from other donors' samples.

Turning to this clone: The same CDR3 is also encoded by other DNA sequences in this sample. The CDR3 loop is CASSPRTGDTGELFF. CDR3 in DNA: TGTGCCAGCTCACCTAGGACAGGGGACACCGGGGAGCTGTTTTTT. The gene calls are TRBV18 and TRBJ2-2; 9 bases align to TRBD1. V dropped 3 bases and J dropped 3; count of bases not matched to a gene: 2. The germline CDR1 and CDR2 sequences are KGHSH and LQKENI. The CDR3 length is 15 residues. Looking up the rest from reference TRBV18 and TRBJ2-2 gives the full variable domain: NAGVMQNPRHLVRRRGQEARLRCSPMKGHSHVYWYRQLPEEGLKFMVYLQKENIIDESGMPKERFSAEFPKEGPSILRIQQVVRGDSAAYFCASSPRTGDTGELFFGEGSRLTVL.

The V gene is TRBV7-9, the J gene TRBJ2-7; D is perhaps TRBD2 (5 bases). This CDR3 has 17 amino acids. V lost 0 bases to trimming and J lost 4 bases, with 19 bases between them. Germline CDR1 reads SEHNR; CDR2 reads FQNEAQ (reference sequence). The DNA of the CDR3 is TGTGCCAGCAGCTTAGCCGTTGTGCTCGGGATCCCTTACGAGCAGTACTTC. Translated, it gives CASSLAVVLGIPYEQYF.

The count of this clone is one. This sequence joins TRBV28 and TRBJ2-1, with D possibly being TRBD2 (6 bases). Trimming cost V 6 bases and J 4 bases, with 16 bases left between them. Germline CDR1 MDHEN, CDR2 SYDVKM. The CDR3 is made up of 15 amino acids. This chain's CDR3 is CASRPPGLSYNEQFF. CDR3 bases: TGTGCCAGCAGACCTCCGGGACTCTCGTACAATGAGCAGTTCTTC.

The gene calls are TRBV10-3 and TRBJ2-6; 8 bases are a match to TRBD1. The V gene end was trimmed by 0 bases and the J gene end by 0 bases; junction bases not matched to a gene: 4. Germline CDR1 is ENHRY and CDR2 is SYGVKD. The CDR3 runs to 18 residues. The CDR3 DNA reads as TGTGCCATCAGTGAGTCTAACAGGGGGACCTCTGGGGCCAACGTCCTGACTTTC. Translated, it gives CAISESNRGTSGANVLTF.

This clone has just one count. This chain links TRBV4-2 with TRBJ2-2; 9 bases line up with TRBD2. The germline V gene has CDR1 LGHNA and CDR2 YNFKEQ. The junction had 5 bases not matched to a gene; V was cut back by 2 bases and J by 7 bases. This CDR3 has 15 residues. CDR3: CASSQRREGGGELFF. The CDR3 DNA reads TGTGCCAGCAGCCAAAGGCGGGAGGGAGGCGGGGAGCTGTTTTTT.

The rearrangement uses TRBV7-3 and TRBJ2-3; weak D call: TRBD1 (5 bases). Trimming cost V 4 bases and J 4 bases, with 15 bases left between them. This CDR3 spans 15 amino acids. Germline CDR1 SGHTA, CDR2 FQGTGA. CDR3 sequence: CASSSQGSAADTQYF. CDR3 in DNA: TGTGCCAGCAGCTCTCAGGGCAGCGCGGCAGATACGCAGTATTTT.

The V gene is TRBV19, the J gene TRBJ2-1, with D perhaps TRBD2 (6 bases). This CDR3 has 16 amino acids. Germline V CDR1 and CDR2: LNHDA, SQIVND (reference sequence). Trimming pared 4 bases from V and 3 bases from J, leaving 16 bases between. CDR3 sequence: CASSTPAFGGYNEQFF. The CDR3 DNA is TGTGCCAGTAGTACCCCAGCCTTCGGGGGCTACAATGAGCAGTTCTTC.

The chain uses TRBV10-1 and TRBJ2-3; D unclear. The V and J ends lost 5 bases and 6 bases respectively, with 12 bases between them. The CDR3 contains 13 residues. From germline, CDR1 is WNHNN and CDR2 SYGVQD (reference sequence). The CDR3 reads CASSRSGWDTQYF. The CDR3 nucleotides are TGCGCCAGCAGTCGCTCCGGGTGGGATACGCAGTATTTT.

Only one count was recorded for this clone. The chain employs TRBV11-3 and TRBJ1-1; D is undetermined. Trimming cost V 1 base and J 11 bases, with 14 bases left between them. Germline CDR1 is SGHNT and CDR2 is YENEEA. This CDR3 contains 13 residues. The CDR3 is CASSLGPLDPAFF. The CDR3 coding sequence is TGTGCCAGCAGCTTAGGGCCCCTGGATCCGGCTTTCTTT.